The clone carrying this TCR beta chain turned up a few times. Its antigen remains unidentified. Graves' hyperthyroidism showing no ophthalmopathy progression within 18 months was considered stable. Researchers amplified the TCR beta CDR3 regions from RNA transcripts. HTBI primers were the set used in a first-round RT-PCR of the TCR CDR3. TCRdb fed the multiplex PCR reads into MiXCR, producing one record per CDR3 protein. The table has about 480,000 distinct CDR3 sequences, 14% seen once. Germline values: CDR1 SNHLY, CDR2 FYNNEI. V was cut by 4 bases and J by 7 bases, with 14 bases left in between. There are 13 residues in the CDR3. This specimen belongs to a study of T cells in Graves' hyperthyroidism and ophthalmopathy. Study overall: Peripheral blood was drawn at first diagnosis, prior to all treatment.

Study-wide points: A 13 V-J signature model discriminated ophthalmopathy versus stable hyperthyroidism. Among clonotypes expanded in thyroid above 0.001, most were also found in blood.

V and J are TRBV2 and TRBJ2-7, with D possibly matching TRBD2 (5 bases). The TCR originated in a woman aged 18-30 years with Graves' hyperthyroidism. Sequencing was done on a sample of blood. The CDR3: CASSARRLGEQYV. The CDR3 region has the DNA TGTGCCAGCAGTGCCAGGAGGCTCGGGGAGCAGTACGTC.